This entry features one TCR beta chain sequence. Its antigen remains unidentified. TCR beta libraries were built from RNA through three nested multiplex PCR rounds using modified ARM-PCR. Input was roughly 0.46 ug total RNA, reverse-transcribed with a C-beta primer. Unique molecular identifiers were not described for the libraries. TCRdb processed the multiplex PCR reads anew with MiXCR; each CDR3 protein has one entry. This table has approximately 20,000 distinct CDR3 sequences, around 72% appearing once. These data originate in a study of tumor-infiltrating lymphocytes in glioblastoma multiforme. Whole-study findings and limits: The T cells in this sample were not sorted into functional subsets. Detected clone frequencies may not reflect cell counts, being RNA-based.

V shed 4 bases and J shed 5 bases, with 18 bases lying between them. From germline, CDR1 is MGHRA and CDR2 YSYEKL. The CDR3 is 16 residues long. This TCR came from a male donor with glioblastoma. The sequenced sample consisted of peripheral blood. The chain combines TRBV4-1 with TRBJ2-1; maybe TRBD1 (5 bases). The CDR3: CASSPLSRALDNEQFF. The CDR3, as DNA: TGCGCCAGCAGCCCTTTAAGCAGGGCATTGGACAATGAGCAGTTCTTC.